This TCR beta chain was identified during a study of blood T cells in healthy people across ages. Notes on the study in general: Age showed a roughly linear inverse relationship with TCR beta diversity per million T cells. Versus aged donors, long-lived donors had higher diversity and more naive CD4+ cells.

A second roughly 7 to 12 cycle PCR used barcoded and J-beta primers. TCRdb itself ran the 5' RACE reads through MiXCR, one entry per CDR3 protein. The table lists hundreds of thousands of distinct CDR3 sequences, around 62% of them singletons. Points on this clonotype: Its antigen is not identified.

The V and J ends lost 0 bases and 3 bases respectively, with 14 bases between them. CDR3 length: 16 amino acids. The V gene's germline CDR1 is SGHTA and CDR2 FQGTGA. This TCR was recovered from a man aged 25 to 40 in good health. Material: blood. The genes are TRBV7-3 and TRBJ1-2, with D possibly matching TRBD1 (5 bases). The chain's CDR3 is CASSLTGGRVDYGYTF. CDR3 sequence (DNA): TGTGCCAGCAGCTTAACCGGGGGGAGGGTGGACTATGGCTACACCTTC.